The clone carrying this T cell receptor beta chain was counted between two and nine times. Its antigen is unknown. Germline loops: CDR1 MNHEY, CDR2 SVGAGI. Trimming cost V 4 bases and J 7 bases; bases outside gene matches: 5. The CDR3 is 13 residues long. As to treatment: approximately 9-day PBMC culture with coronavirus spike peptide pools or control peptides (ViraFEST assay). Prior to the COVID-19 pandemic (2011-2018), the unexposed donor's CD4+ T cells were collected. The authors isolated CD4+ T cells by negative selection after about 10 days of culture. Four cold-coronavirus spikes and SARS-CoV-2 S/N served to probe CD4+ T cells taken from unexposed donors, cells permitting. CD4+ T cells that had been cultured provided DNA sequenced with the Oncomine TCR Beta short-read assay. Once CD4+ T cells had been cultured, genomic DNA was extracted from them. TCRdb re-analysed the PCR reads in MiXCR, keeping a single row per CDR3 protein. Among roughly 7,000 distinct CDR3 sequences listed, roughly 50% were seen once.

The data originate from a study of vaccination and CD4 T cells after COVID-19. On the study more broadly: The peptides that stimulated the cells were overlapping spike peptides from SARS-CoV-2, HCoV-NL63, HCoV-OC43 and HCoV-229E.

The sequence derives from a human donor in good health. Sequencing was done on a sample of CD4+ T cells from blood, cultured in vitro. This chain connects TRBV6-5 to TRBJ1-2, with 8 bases that match TRBD1. As DNA, the CDR3 is TGTGCCAGCAGTTTCGTCGACAGGGGTGGCTACACCTTC. Protein sequence: CASSFVDRGGYTF.